The next 27 T cell receptor beta chains were all read from a single sample in a study of OX40 agonist ivuxolimab in advanced cancers. Measured with immunoSEQ multiplex PCR; TCRdb has only the in-frame clones, and not every one. There are tens of thousands of clones in the sample; 86% occur only once, and 35% lies in the top ten. The sequencing used CD4+ or CD8+ T cells sorted from blood, collected in a trial of the OX40 agonist ivuxolimab. Receptors originate from an adult with an advanced solid tumor such as melanoma, head and neck, liver or kidney cancer.

This chain uses TRBV5-1 with TRBJ2-1, with D hard to call. The length of the CDR3 is 12 residues. Per germline, CDR1 SGHRS and CDR2 YFSETQ. V was trimmed by 5 bases and J by 6 bases, leaving 9 bases between them. DNA of the CDR3: TGCGCCAGCAGTGTCGAGGCCAATGAGCAGTTCTTC. Translation gives CASSVEANEQFF.

This clone was detected once. V and J are TRBV5-1 and TRBJ2-5; 12 bases agree with TRBD2. The J call may be mistaken, given a closer DNA end match to TRBJ2-7. Germline V lookup: CDR1 SGHRS, CDR2 YFSETQ. The CDR3 length is 15 residues. The CDR3 sequence is CASSLASGRGYEQYF. CDR3 in DNA: TGCGCCAGCAGCTTGGCTAGCGGGAGGGGGTACGAGCAGTACTTC.

The chain has TRBV28 and TRBJ1-1; D uncertain. The ends were cut back, 5 bases at V and 4 bases at J, with 17 bases in the middle. This CDR3 has 15 amino acids. Looked up from germline, CDR1 is MDHEN and CDR2 is SYDVKM. CDR3 coding DNA: TGTGCCAGCAGTCCTCCCTATACTATGAGCACTGAAGCTTTCTTT. Translated, it gives CASSPPYTMSTEAFF. The complete variable domain, with remaining parts taken from reference TRBV28 and TRBJ1-1, reads DVKVTQSSRYLVKRTGEKVFLECVQDMDHENMFWYRQDPGLGLRLIYFSYDVKMKEKGDIPEGYSVSREKKERFSLILESASTNQTSMYLCASSPPYTMSTEAFFGQGTRLTVV.

This chain connects TRBV4-1 to TRBJ1-1; maybe TRBD1 (5 bases). The CDR3 runs to 16 residues. In germline, CDR1 is MGHRA, CDR2 YSYEKL. Between the trimmed V and J ends, which lost 5 bases and 3 bases, there was a span of 19 bases. In DNA form, the CDR3 reads TGCGCCAGCAGCACCCAGGGAACAGCGTGGGACACTGAAGCTTTCTTT. Protein: CASSTQGTAWDTEAFF.

The V call is TRBV11-2, the J call TRBJ2-7; the match to TRBD1 covers 10 bases. This CDR3 has 15 amino acids. V shed 2 bases, J shed 5 bases, and the junction held 6 bases outside the gene matches. Germline CDR1 reads SGHAT; CDR2 reads FQNNGV. This CDR3 reads CASSLSRQGANEQYF. The CDR3 nucleotides read TGTGCCAGCAGCTTATCTAGACAGGGGGCTAACGAGCAGTACTTC.

The chain couples TRBV30 to TRBJ1-5; no clear D. CDR3 length: 14 residues. Trimming took 0 bases from V and 7 from J, leaving 13 bases between them. Germline CDR1 GTSNPN, CDR2 SVGIG (reference sequence). The CDR3 sequence is CAWSVIPAAQPQHF. The CDR3 coding sequence is TGTGCCTGGAGTGTAATCCCTGCGGCACAGCCCCAGCATTTT.

The chain has TRBV18 and TRBJ2-3; D remains ambiguous. CDR3 length: 12 residues. Trimming took off 5 bases at V and 3 bases at J, with 6 bases between the two ends. Looked up from germline, CDR1 is KGHSH and CDR2 is LQKENI. CDR3 protein: CASSDLTDTQYF. The CDR3 DNA is TGTGCCAGCTCAGACCTAACAGATACGCAGTATTTT.

The genes are TRBV11-3 and TRBJ2-7, with TRBD2 identical over 8 bases. This CDR3 is built from 14 residues. The germline gives CDR1 SGHNT, CDR2 YENEEA. The V and J ends lost 2 bases and 5 bases, in that order; junction bases with no gene match: 5. The chain's CDR3 is CASSLTGTRNEQYF. The CDR3 nucleotides read TGTGCCAGCAGCTTAACGGGGACTAGAAACGAGCAGTACTTC.

The chain uses TRBV5-6 and TRBJ1-3, with 7 bases matching TRBD1. CDR1 and CDR2 (germline): SGHDT, YYEEEE. V gave up 4 bases and J gave up 0 bases; unmatched junction bases: 4. The CDR3 covers 15 residues. The CDR3, as DNA: TGTGCCAGCAGCAAGGGGGCTCGCTCTGGAAACACCATATATTTT. It is translated as CASSKGARSGNTIYF.

The V and J genes are TRBV6-6 and TRBJ2-7; tentatively, D is TRBD1 (6 bases). The V gene's germline CDR1 is MNHNY and CDR2 SVGAGI (reference sequence). V was shortened by 4 bases and J by 4 bases, with 11 bases between the two germline ends. The CDR3 sequence is 13 residues long. In DNA, the CDR3 is TGTGCCAGCAGTTCACAGGGCCAATACGAGCAGTACTTC. Its translation is CASSSQGQYEQYF.

The chain links TRBV7-9 to TRBJ2-5, with a weak D call TRBD2 (6 bases). CDR3 length: 15 residues. The germline V and J ends were trimmed by 2 bases and 0 bases, with 10 bases remaining between them. Germline values: CDR1 SEHNR, CDR2 FQNEAQ (reference sequence). As DNA, the CDR3 is TGTGCCAGCAGCTTATCCAGCGGGTACCAAGAGACCCAGTACTTC. It yields the protein CASSLSSGYQETQYF.

This clone was observed a few times. V is TRBV6-6 and J is TRBJ2-7; D gene unclear. This CDR3 region has 13 residues. The germline V gene encodes CDR1 MNHNY and CDR2 SVGAGI (reference sequence). Trimming pared 4 bases from V and 4 bases from J, leaving 11 bases between. In DNA form, the CDR3 reads TGTGCCAGCAGTTTCGGTACTCGTTACGAGCAGTACTTC. Residues: CASSFGTRYEQYF.

V gene TRBV2 combines with J gene TRBJ2-1; perhaps TRBD1 as D (5 bases). CDR1 is SNHLY, CDR2 FYNNEI, per germline. CDR3 length: 15 amino acids. Trimming cost V 4 bases and J 8 bases, with 18 bases left between them. CDR3 DNA: TGTGCCAGCAGTGTACAGGTTCTGGGGTACGATGAGCAGTTCTTC. Its protein is CASSVQVLGYDEQFF.

This chain joins TRBV19 and TRBJ2-3; TRBD1 or TRBD2 may be the D gene (5 bases each). The V gene lost 6 bases and the J gene lost 0 bases, with 10 bases spanning the gap. The CDR3 consists of 14 residues. The germline CDR1 and CDR2 sequences are LNHDA and SQIVND (reference sequence). The CDR3 loop is CASRRGDSTDTQYF. For the CDR3, the DNA is TGTGCCAGTAGGAGGGGAGACAGCACAGATACGCAGTATTTT.

The chain is built from TRBV6-6 and TRBJ1-5; perhaps TRBD1 as D (6 bases). V shed 5 bases and J shed 0 bases, with 11 bases lying between them. Germline assignment: CDR1 MNHNY and CDR2 SVGAGI (reference sequence). CDR3 length equals 15 residues. DNA of the CDR3: TGTGCCAGCAGTAGAACAGGGATTAGCAATCAGCCCCAGCATTTT. Its translation: CASSRTGISNQPQHF.

The chain is built from TRBV6-4 and TRBJ1-3; D unresolved. This CDR3 has 13 residues. CDR1 is MRHNA and CDR2 is SNTAGT in the germline V gene. V was clipped by 7 bases and J by 0 bases, with 7 bases between them. The CDR3 loop reads CASKGGSGNTIYF. As DNA, the CDR3 is TGTGCCAGCAAGGGCGGCTCTGGAAACACCATATATTTT.

The chain employs TRBV5-1 and TRBJ2-5; TRBD2 agrees at 8 bases. The J segment lost 6 bases and the V segment lost 4 bases, leaving 14 bases of the junction unmatched. Germline CDR1 is SGHRS and CDR2 is YFSETQ. The CDR3 length is 16 residues. CDR3: CASSPSGGGGDQTQYF. In DNA, the CDR3 is TGCGCCAGCAGCCCTTCCGGGGGGGGCGGGGACCAGACCCAGTACTTC.

J is TRBJ2-6 and V is TRBV5-4; D possibly matches TRBD1 or TRBD2 (5 bases each). V lost 4 bases and J 4 bases, leaving 15 bases between the germline ends. The CDR3 consists of 16 residues. Germline loops: CDR1 SGHNT, CDR2 YYREEE (reference sequence). CDR3 in DNA: TGTGCCAGCAGCGGGACGGCCTGGAGGGGGGCCAACGTCCTGACTTTC. Its translation: CASSGTAWRGANVLTF.

V and J are TRBV5-1 and TRBJ1-2, with D possibly matching TRBD1 (5 bases). Trimming removed 4 bases at V and 7 bases at J, with 11 bases between. The CDR3 spans 12 residues. Germline lookup yields CDR1 SGHRS and CDR2 YFSETQ. CDR3 in DNA: TGCGCCAGCAGCCCGGACGGGGCTGGCTACACCTTC. It codes for CASSPDGAGYTF. Full variable domain (outside the CDR3, taken from reference TRBV5-1 and TRBJ1-2): KAGVTQTPRYLIKTRGQQVTLSCSPISGHRSVSWYQQTPGQGLQFLFEYFSETQRNKGNFPGRFSGRQFSNSRSEMNVSTLELGDSALYLCASSPDGAGYTFGSGTRLTVV.

This chain uses TRBV27 with TRBJ2-5; a possible D gene is TRBD1 (6 bases). The ends were cut back, 6 bases at V and 4 bases at J, with 18 bases in the middle. The CDR3 totals 15 residues. From germline, CDR1 is MNHEY and CDR2 SMNVEV (reference sequence). The CDR3 is CASSRPGHLAETQYF. CDR3 nucleotides: TGTGCCAGCAGCAGACCGGGACACCTCGCAGAGACCCAGTACTTC.

This chain uses TRBV19 with TRBJ1-5; a possible D gene is TRBD1 (6 bases). There are 15 residues in the CDR3. Germline assignment: CDR1 LNHDA and CDR2 SQIVND (reference sequence). V was shortened by 6 bases and J by 5 bases, with 17 bases between the two germline ends. CDR3 residues: CASSRRGGRDQPQHF. CDR3 DNA sequence: TGTGCCAGTAGCCGGAGAGGGGGGCGCGATCAGCCCCAGCATTTT.

J is TRBJ1-5 and V is TRBV28; 9 nucleotides match TRBD1. CDR1 is MDHEN, CDR2 SYDVKM, per germline. V was clipped by 4 bases and J by 5 bases; unmatched bases: 6. The CDR3 has 15 residues. CDR3 sequence (DNA): TGTGCCAGCAGTTCTTCCGGGACAGGGTATCAGCCCCAGCATTTT. It yields the protein CASSSSGTGYQPQHF.

V is TRBV18 and J is TRBJ2-2; 8 positions agree with TRBD1. This CDR3 comprises 15 residues. With V trimmed by 1 base and J by 6 bases, 4 bases remained unmatched. In germline, CDR1 is KGHSH, CDR2 LQKENI. In DNA, the CDR3 is TGTGCCAGCTCACCACGAGGACAGGGCGCCGGGGAGCTGTTTTTT. Translation: CASSPRGQGAGELFF. Combining the CDR3 with reference TRBV18 and TRBJ2-2 gives the whole variable domain NAGVMQNPRHLVRRRGQEARLRCSPMKGHSHVYWYRQLPEEGLKFMVYLQKENIIDESGMPKERFSAEFPKEGPSILRIQQVVRGDSAAYFCASSPRGQGAGELFFGEGSRLTVL.

The rearrangement joins TRBV18 to TRBJ1-3, with D unclear. The CDR3 has 17 residues. Germline-derived CDR1 and CDR2 are KGHSH and LQKENI. V dropped 5 bases and J dropped 0 bases, with 17 bases sitting between them. The CDR3: CASSVTSAGISGNTIYF. Written as DNA, the CDR3 is TGTGCCAGCTCAGTAACGAGCGCAGGAATCTCTGGAAACACCATATATTTT.

The V and J genes are TRBV12-5 and TRBJ2-4, with a possible D match to TRBD1 (5 bases). This CDR3 is built from 14 residues. Germline V gene data show CDR1 as LGHNT and CDR2 as FRNRAP. The V end was cut by 5 bases, the J end by 4 bases, with 12 bases between. The CDR3 here is CASGPPDIKNIQYF. The CDR3 DNA reads as TGTGCTAGTGGTCCCCCGGACATTAAAAACATTCAGTACTTC.

The chain recombines TRBV30 with TRBJ2-7; 13 bases line up with TRBD2. Germline CDR1 GTSNPN, CDR2 SVGIG (reference sequence). This CDR3 spans 15 amino acids. Trimming took 1 base from V and 4 from J; bases not matched to a gene: 4. CDR3 in amino acids: CAWSGRTSGSYEQYF. The CDR3 DNA sequence: TGTGCCTGGAGTGGGAGGACTAGCGGGAGTTACGAGCAGTACTTC.

This chain joins TRBV19 and TRBJ1-1, with D unresolved. V was trimmed by 6 bases and J by 1 base, leaving 9 bases between them. The germline gives CDR1 LNHDA, CDR2 SQIVND (reference sequence). There are 13 residues in the CDR3. This CDR3 is CASSPAANTEAFF. CDR3 sequence (DNA): TGTGCCAGTAGCCCAGCAGCGAACACTGAAGCTTTCTTT. Combining the CDR3 with reference TRBV19 and TRBJ1-1 gives the whole variable domain DGGITQSPKYLFRKEGQNVTLSCEQNLNHDAMYWYRQDPGQGLRLIYYSQIVNDFQKGDIAEGYSVSREKKESFPLTVTSAQKNPTAFYLCASSPAANTEAFFGQGTRLTVV.